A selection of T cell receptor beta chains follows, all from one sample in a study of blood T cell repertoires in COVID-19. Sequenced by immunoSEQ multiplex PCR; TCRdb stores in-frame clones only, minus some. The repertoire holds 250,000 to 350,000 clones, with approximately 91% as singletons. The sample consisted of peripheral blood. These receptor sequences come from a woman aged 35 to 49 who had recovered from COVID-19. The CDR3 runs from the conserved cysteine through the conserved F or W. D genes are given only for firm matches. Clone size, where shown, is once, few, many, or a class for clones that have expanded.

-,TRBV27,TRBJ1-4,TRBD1,CASRKDRGDGEKLFF,TGTGCCAGCAGAAAAGACAGGGGGGACGGTGAAAAACTGTTTTTT
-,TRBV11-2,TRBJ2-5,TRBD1,CASSLDRSQETQYF,TGTGCCAGCAGCCTGGACAGGAGCCAAGAGACCCAGTACTTC
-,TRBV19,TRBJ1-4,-,CASSQGSSNEKLFF,TGTGCCAGTAGTCAGGGCAGTAGTAATGAAAAACTGTTTTTT
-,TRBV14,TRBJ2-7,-,CASSQERTSYEQYF,TGTGCCAGCAGCCAAGAACGGACATCTTACGAGCAGTACTTC
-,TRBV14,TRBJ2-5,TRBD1,CASSLQGVLGETQYF,TGTGCCAGCAGCTTACAGGGGGTACTAGGGGAGACCCAGTACTTC
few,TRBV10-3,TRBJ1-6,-,CAISPGGRNSPLHF,TGTGCCATCAGCCCCGGGGGGCGTAATTCACCCCTCCACTTT
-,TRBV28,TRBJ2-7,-,CATLWGTGTYEQYF,TGTGCCACCCTTTGGGGGACTGGGACCTACGAGCAGTACTTC
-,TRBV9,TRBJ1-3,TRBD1,CASSDRQGALTGGNTIYF,TGTGCCAGCAGCGATCGACAGGGGGCTCTGACTGGTGGAAACACCATATATTTT
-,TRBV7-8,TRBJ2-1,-,CASSLWTAYNEQFF,TGTGCCAGCAGCTTATGGACAGCCTACAATGAGCAGTTCTTC
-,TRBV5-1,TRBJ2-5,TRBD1,CASSATPGTGIVETQYF,TGCGCCAGCAGCGCGACCCCCGGGACAGGGATAGTAGAGACCCAGTACTTC
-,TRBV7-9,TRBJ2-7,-,CASSSPRDTKYEQYF,TGTGCCAGCAGCTCGCCCCGGGACACCAAATACGAGCAGTACTTC
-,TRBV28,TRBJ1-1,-,CASSLFRKGENTEAFF,TGTGCCAGCAGTTTGTTCCGGAAGGGGGAGAACACTGAAGCTTTCTTT
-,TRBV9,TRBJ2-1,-,CASSVLGQTYNEQFF,TGTGCCAGCAGCGTTTTGGGGCAGACCTACAATGAGCAGTTCTTC
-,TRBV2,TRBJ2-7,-,CASSVEGGSPYEQYF,TGTGCCAGCAGTGTAGAAGGTGGGAGCCCCTACGAGCAGTACTTC
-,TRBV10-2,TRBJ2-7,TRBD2,CASSDGLAGGAYEQYF,TGCGCCAGCAGTGACGGACTAGCGGGAGGTGCCTACGAGCAGTACTTC
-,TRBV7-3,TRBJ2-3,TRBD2,CASSFGAGVTDTQYF,TGTGCCAGCAGCTTCGGAGCGGGAGTTACAGATACGCAGTATTTT
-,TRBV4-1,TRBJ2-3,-,CASSQGALASRTDTQYF,TGCGCCAGCAGCCAAGGTGCTCTGGCTTCTCGCACAGATACGCAGTATTTT
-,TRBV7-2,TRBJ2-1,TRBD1,CASNNPQGGRYNEQFF,TGTGCCAGCAACAACCCACAGGGGGGTAGATACAATGAGCAGTTCTTC
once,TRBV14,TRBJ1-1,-,CASSQDWPGMGNTEAFF,TGTGCCAGCAGCCAAGACTGGCCGGGGATGGGGAACACTGAAGCTTTCTTT
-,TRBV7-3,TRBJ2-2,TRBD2,CASSNTALAGNTGELFF,TGTGCCAGCAGTAATACGGCGCTAGCGGGGAACACCGGGGAGCTGTTTTTT
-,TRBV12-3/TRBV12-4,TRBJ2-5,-,CASSNIETQYF,TGTGCCAGCAGCAACATAGAGACCCAGTACTTC
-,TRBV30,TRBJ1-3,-,CAWSRGAGNTIYF,TGTGCCTGGAGTCGGGGGGCTGGAAACACCATATATTTT
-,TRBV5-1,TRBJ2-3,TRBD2,CASSLSLAGSTDTQYF,TGCGCCAGCAGCTTGAGCCTAGCGGGTAGCACAGATACGCAGTATTTT
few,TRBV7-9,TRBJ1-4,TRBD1,CASSLETGVPSF,TGTGCCAGCAGCTTAGAGACAGGGGTCCCCAGCTTT
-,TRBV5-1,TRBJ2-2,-,CASRETTPTGELFF,TGCGCCAGCAGGGAGACTACGCCGACCGGGGAGCTGTTTTTT
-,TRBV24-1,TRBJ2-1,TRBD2,CATKGTTSGSRGLENEQFF,TGTGCCACCAAAGGTACGACTAGCGGGAGTAGGGGCCTGGAGAATGAGCAGTTCTTC
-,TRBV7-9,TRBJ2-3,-,CASTTTDTQYF,TGTGCCAGTACCACAACAGATACGCAGTATTTT
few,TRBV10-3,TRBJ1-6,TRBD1,CAISDRDSDNSPLHF,TGTGCCATCAGTGACCGGGACAGCGATAATTCACCCCTCCACTTT
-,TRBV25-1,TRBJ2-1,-,CASSAGQGGYNEQFF,TGTGCCAGCAGTGCCGGACAGGGAGGGTACAATGAGCAGTTCTTC
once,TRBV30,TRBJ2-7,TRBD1,CAWSVPRGLGEQYF,TGTGCCTGGAGTGTACCCAGGGGGCTTGGCGAGCAGTACTTC
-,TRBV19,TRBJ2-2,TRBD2,CASSSASGRAVTGELFF,TGTGCCAGTAGTAGTGCTAGCGGGAGGGCCGTCACCGGGGAGCTGTTTTTT
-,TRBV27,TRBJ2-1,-,CASSSRFGGAYEQFF,TGTGCCAGCAGTTCGCGGTTTGGGGGGGCTTATGAGCAGTTCTTC
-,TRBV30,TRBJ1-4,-,CAWSGGAEKLFF,TGTGCCTGGAGTGGTGGGGCTGAAAAACTGTTTTTT
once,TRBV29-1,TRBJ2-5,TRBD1,CSVEGHRDSGETQYF,TGCAGCGTTGAAGGGCATCGGGACAGTGGGGAGACCCAGTACTTC
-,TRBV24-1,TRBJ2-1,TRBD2,CATSDGTSGRSSYNEQFF,TGTGCCACCAGTGATGGGACTAGCGGGAGGAGCTCCTACAATGAGCAGTTCTTC
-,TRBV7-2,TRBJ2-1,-,CASSLALGAYNEQFF,TGTGCCAGCAGCTTAGCCCTAGGGGCCTACAATGAGCAGTTCTTC
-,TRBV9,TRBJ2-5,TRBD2,CASSVGTSGSRDQYF,TGTGCCAGCAGCGTAGGTACTAGCGGGAGTCGGGACCAGTACTTC
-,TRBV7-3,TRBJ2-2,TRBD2,CTRLAGSTGELFF,TGTACGAGGCTAGCGGGATCCACCGGGGAGCTGTTTTTT
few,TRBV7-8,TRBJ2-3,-,CASSLQGNTDTQYF,TGTGCCAGCAGCTTACAGGGGAACACAGATACGCAGTATTTT
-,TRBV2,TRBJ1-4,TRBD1,CASRWDSPTNEKLFF,TGTGCCAGCAGGTGGGACAGCCCAACTAATGAAAAACTGTTTTTT
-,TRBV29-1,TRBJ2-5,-,CSFGGGGETQYF,TGCAGCTTCGGAGGAGGAGGGGAGACCCAGTACTTC
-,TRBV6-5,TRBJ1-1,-,CASSYAPPFEAFF,TGTGCCAGCAGTTACGCGCCGCCATTTGAAGCTTTCTTT
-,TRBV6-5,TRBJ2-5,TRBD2,CASSYSVAGGPGTQYF,TGTGCCAGCAGTTACTCGGTAGCGGGAGGGCCTGGGACCCAGTACTTC
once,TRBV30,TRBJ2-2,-,CAWNPGSGVYTGELFF,TGTGCCTGGAACCCGGGATCAGGGGTGTACACCGGGGAGCTGTTTTTT
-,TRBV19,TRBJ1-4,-,CASRDSPTNEKLFF,TGTGCCAGCCGGGACTCACCAACTAATGAAAAACTGTTTTTT
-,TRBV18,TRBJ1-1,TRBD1,CASSLRTGDRLTEAFF,TGTGCCAGCTCACTACGGACAGGGGACCGGTTGACTGAAGCTTTCTTT
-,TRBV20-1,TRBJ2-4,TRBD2,CSASRSSGSQDIQYF,TGCAGTGCTAGTCGGTCTAGCGGGAGCCAAGACATTCAGTACTTC
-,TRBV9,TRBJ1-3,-,CASSLTPTWGNTIYF,TGTGCCAGCAGCCTTACGCCCACATGGGGAAACACCATATATTTT
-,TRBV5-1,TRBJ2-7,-,CASSLGPAGSYEQYF,TGCGCCAGCAGCTTGGGACCGGCAGGCTCCTACGAGCAGTACTTC
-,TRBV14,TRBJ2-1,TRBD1,CASSHYRQGMFAEQFF,TGTGCCAGCAGCCATTACCGACAGGGTATGTTCGCTGAGCAGTTCTTC
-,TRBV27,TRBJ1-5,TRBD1,CASSSSGHRGSWNNQPQHF,TGTGCCAGCAGTTCCTCGGGACACAGGGGATCATGGAACAATCAGCCCCAGCATTTT
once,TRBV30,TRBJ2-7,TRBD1,CAWSSLGQGASEQYF,TGTGCCTGGAGTTCGCTCGGACAGGGGGCTAGCGAGCAGTACTTC
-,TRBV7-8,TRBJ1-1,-,CASSFVGGMGMNTEAFF,TGTGCCAGCAGTTTTGTAGGGGGAATGGGAATGAACACTGAAGCTTTCTTT
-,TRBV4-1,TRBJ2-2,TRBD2,CASSSPGTSGSMGTGELFF,TGCGCCAGCAGTTCCCCCGGGACTAGCGGGAGTATGGGCACCGGGGAACTGTTTTTT
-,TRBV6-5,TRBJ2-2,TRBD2,CASSYPAGGRFGELFF,TGTGCCAGCAGTTACCCCGCGGGAGGGCGGTTCGGGGAGCTGTTTTTT
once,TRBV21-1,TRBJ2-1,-,CASSKIPGLETDDEQFF,TGTGCCAGCAGCAAAATACCTGGACTAGAGACGGATGATGAGCAGTTCTTC
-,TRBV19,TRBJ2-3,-,CASSTTPGDTQYF,TGTGCCAGTAGCACGACGCCGGGAGATACGCAGTATTTT
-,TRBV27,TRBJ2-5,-,CASSLSWTSPTQETQYF,TGTGCCAGCAGTTTATCGTGGACATCCCCTACTCAAGAGACCCAGTACTTC
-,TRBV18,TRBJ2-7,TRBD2,CASSPLRTRAYEQYF,TGTGCCAGCTCACCACTCCGGACTAGAGCCTACGAGCAGTACTTC
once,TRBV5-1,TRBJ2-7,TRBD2,CASGPGGSPYEQYF,TGCGCCAGCGGCCCTGGCGGGAGCCCCTACGAGCAGTACTTC